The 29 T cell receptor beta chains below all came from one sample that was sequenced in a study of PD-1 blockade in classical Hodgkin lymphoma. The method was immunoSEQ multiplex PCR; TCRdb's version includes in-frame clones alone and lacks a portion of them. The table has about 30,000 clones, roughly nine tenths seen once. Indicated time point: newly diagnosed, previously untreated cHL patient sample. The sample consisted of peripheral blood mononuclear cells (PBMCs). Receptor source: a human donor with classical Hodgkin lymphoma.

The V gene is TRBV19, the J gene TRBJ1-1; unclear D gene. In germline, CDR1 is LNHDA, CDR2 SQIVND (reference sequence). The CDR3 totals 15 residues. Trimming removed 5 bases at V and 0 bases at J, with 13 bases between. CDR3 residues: CASSGGRQMNTEAFF. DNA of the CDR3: TGTGCCAGTAGTGGAGGACGGCAGATGAACACTGAAGCTTTCTTT. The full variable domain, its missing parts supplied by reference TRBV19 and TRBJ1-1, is DGGITQSPKYLFRKEGQNVTLSCEQNLNHDAMYWYRQDPGQGLRLIYYSQIVNDFQKGDIAEGYSVSREKKESFPLTVTSAQKNPTAFYLCASSGGRQMNTEAFFGQGTRLTVV.

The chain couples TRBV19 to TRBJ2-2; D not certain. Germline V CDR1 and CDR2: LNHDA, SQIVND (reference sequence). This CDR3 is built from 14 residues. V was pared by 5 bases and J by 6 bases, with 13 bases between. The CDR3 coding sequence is TGTGCCAGTAGTCCAATGTTGACGCCCGGGGAGCTGTTTTTT. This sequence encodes CASSPMLTPGELFF.

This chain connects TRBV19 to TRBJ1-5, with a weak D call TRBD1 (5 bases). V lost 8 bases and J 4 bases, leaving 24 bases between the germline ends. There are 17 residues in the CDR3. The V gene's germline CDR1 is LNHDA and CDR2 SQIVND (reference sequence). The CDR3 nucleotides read TGTGCCAGTGAATCTATTGGGGGGACGGAGGGGAATCAGCCCCAGCATTTT. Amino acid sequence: CASESIGGTEGNQPQHF.

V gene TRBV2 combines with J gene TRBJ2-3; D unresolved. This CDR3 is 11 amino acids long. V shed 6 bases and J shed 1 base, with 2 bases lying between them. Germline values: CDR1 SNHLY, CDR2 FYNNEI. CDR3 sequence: CASRGTDTQYF. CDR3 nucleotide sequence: TGTGCCAGCAGGGGCACAGATACGCAGTATTTT.

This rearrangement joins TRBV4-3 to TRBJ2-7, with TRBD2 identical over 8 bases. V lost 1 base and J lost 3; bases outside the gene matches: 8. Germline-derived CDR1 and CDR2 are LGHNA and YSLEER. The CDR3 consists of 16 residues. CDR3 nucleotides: TGCGCCAGCAGCCAAGCAGCGGGAGTCCTGGGCTACGAGCAGTACTTC. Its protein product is CASSQAAGVLGYEQYF.

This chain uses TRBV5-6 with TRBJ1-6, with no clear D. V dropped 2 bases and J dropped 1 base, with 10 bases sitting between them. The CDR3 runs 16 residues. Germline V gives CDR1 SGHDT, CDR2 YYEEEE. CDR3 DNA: TGTGCCAGCAGCTTAGGGCAGATATCCTATAATTCACCCCTCCACTTT. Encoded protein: CASSLGQISYNSPLHF.

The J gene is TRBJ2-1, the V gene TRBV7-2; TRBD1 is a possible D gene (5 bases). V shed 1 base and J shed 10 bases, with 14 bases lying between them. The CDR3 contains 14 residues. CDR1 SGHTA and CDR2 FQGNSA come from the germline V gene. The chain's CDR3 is CASSLDGATREQFF. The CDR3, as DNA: TGTGCCAGCAGCTTAGATGGGGCCACTCGGGAGCAGTTCTTC.

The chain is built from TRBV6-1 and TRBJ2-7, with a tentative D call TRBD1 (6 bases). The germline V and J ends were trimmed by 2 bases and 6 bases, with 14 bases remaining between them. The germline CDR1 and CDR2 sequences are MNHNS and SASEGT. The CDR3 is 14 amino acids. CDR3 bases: TGTGCCAGCAGTGAAAACAGGGTTCTAGGCGAGCAGTACTTC. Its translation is CASSENRVLGEQYF.

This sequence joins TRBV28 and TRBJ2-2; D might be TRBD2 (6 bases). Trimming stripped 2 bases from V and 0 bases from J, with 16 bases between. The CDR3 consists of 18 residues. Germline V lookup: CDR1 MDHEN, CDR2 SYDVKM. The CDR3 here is CASSLQKTGLTNTGELFF. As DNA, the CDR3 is TGTGCCAGCAGTTTACAAAAAACGGGACTCACGAACACCGGGGAGCTGTTTTTT.

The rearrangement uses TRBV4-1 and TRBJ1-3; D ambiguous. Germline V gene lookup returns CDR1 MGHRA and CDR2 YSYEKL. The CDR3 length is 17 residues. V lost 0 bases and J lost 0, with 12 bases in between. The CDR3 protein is CASSQETAGYSGNTIYF. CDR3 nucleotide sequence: TGCGCCAGCAGCCAAGAAACGGCAGGTTACTCTGGAAACACCATATATTTT.

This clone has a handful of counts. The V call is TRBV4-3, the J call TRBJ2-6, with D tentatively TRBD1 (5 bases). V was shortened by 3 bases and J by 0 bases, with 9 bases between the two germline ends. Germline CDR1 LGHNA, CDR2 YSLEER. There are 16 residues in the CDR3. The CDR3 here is CASSQTQGSGANVLTF. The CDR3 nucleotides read TGCGCCAGCAGCCAGACTCAGGGCTCTGGGGCCAACGTCCTGACTTTC.

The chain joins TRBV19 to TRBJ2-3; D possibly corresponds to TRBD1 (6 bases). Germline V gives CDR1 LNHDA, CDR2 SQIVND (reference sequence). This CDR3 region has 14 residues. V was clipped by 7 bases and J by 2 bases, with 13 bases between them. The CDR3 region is CASTLGQTTDTQYF. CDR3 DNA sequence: TGTGCCAGTACTCTAGGACAGACCACAGATACGCAGTATTTT.

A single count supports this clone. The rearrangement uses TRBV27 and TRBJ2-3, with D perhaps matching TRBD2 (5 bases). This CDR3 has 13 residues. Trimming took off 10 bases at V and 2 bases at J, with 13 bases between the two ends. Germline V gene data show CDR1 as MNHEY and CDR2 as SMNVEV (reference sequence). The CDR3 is CATRTAATDTQYF. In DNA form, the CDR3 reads TGTGCCACCCGCACAGCGGCCACAGATACGCAGTATTTT.

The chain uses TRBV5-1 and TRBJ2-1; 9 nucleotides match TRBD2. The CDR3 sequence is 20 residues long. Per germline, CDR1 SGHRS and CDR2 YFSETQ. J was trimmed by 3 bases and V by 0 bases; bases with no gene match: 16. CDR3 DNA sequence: TGCGCCAGCAGCTTGGTCACGGTGGCGGGACTAGCAGCAAACTACAATGAGCAGTTCTTC. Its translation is CASSLVTVAGLAANYNEQFF.

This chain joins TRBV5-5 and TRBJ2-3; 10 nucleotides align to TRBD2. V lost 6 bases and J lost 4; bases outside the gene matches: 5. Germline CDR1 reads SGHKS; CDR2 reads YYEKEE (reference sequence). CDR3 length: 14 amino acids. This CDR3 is CASKGLAGADTQYF. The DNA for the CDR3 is TGTGCCAGCAAGGGGCTAGCGGGAGCAGATACGCAGTATTTT. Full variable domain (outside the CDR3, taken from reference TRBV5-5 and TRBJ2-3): DAGVTQSPTHLIKTRGQQVTLRCSPISGHKSVSWYQQVLGQGPQFIFQYYEKEERGRGNFPDRFSARQFPNYSSELNVNALLLGDSALYLCASKGLAGADTQYFGPGTRLTVL.

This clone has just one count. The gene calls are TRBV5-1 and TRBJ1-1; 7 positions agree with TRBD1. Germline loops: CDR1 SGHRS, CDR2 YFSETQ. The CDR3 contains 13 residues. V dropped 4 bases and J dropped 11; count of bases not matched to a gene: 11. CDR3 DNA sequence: TGCGCCAGCAGCCAAACTACAGGGGTATGGGCTTTCTTT. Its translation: CASSQTTGVWAFF.

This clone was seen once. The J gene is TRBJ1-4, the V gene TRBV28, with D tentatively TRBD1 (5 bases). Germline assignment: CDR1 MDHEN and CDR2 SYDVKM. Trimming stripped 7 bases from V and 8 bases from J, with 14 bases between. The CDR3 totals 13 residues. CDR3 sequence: CASIGGEREKLFF. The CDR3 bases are TGTGCCAGCATCGGGGGTGAGAGAGAAAAACTGTTTTTT.

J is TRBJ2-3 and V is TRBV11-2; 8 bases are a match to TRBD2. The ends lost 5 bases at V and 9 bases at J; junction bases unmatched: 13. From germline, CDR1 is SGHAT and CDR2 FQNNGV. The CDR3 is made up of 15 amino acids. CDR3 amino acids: CASSPGISSGLTQYF. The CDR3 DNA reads TGTGCCAGCAGCCCCGGGATATCTAGCGGGCTGACGCAGTATTTT.

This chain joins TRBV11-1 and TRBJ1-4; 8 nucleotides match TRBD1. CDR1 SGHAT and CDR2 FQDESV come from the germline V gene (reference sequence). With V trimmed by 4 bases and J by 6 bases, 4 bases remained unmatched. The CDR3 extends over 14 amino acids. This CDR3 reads CASSSGTGYEKLFF. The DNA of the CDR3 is TGTGCCAGCAGCTCCGGGACAGGATATGAAAAACTGTTTTTT.

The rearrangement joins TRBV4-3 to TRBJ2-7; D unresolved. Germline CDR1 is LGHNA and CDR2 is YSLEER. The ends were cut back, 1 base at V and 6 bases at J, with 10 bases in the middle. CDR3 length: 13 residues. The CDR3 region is CASSQVVRSEQYF. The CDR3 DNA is TGCGCCAGCAGCCAAGTAGTCCGTAGCGAGCAGTACTTC.

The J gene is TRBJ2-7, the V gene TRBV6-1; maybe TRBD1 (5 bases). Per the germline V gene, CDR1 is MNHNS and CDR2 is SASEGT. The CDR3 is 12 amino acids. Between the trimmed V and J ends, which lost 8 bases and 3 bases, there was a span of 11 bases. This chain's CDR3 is CASSDRSYEQYF. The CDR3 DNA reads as TGTGCCAGCTCTGACAGAAGCTACGAGCAGTACTTC.

CDR3 protein: CAISGGQSYEQYF. The CDR3 coding sequence is TGTGCCATCAGTGGGGGACAATCCTACGAGCAGTACTTC. The V call is TRBV10-3, the J call TRBJ2-7; D may be TRBD1 (6 bases). The V end lost 4 bases, the J end lost 1 base, and 8 bases lay between the germline ends. The CDR3 extends over 13 amino acids. Germline assignment: CDR1 ENHRY and CDR2 SYGVKD.

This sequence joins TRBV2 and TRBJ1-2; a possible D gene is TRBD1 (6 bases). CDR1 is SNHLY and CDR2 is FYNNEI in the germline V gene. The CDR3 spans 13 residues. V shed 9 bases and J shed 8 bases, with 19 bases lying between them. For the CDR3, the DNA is TGTGCCAGTCACAGGGTTTCTGATATAGGCTACACCTTC. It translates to CASHRVSDIGYTF. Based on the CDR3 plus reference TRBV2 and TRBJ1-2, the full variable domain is EPEVTQTPSHQVTQMGQEVILRCVPISNHLYFYWYRQILGQKVEFLVSFYNNEISEKSEIFDDQFSVERPDGSNFTLKIRSTKLEDSAMYFCASHRVSDIGYTFGSGTRLTVV.

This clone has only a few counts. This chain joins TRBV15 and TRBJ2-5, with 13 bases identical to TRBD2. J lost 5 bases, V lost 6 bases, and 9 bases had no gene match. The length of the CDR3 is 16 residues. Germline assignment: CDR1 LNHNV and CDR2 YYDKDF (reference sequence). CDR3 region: CATRGIGLAGAETQYF. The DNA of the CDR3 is TGTGCCACCAGGGGGATCGGACTAGCGGGAGCGGAGACCCAGTACTTC.

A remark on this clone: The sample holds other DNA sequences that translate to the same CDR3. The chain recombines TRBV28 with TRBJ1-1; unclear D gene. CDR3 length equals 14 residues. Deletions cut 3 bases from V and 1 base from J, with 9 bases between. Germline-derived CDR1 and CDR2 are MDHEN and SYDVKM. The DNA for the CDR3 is TGTGCCAGCAGTTTTGGGCAGCCGAACACTGAAGCTTTCTTT. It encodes CASSFGQPNTEAFF.

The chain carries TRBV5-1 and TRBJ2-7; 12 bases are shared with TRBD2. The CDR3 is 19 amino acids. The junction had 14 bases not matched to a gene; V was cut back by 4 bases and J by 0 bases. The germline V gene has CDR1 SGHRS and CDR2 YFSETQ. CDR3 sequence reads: CASSTSSGLAGRLSYEQYF. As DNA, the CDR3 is TGCGCCAGCAGCACATCCTCCGGACTAGCGGGACGCCTCTCCTACGAGCAGTACTTC.

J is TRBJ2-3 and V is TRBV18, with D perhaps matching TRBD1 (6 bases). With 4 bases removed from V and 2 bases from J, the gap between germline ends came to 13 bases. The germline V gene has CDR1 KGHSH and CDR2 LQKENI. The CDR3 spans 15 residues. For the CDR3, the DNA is TGTGCCAGCTCACGAGGACAGATACTCACAGATACGCAGTATTTT. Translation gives CASSRGQILTDTQYF.

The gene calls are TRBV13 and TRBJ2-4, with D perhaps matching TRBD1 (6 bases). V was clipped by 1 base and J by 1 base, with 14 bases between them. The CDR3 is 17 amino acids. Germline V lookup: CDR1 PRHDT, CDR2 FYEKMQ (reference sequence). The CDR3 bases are TGTGCCAGCAGCTTAGCGGCAGGGGCGAGGGCCAAAAACATTCAGTACTTC. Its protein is CASSLAAGARAKNIQYF.

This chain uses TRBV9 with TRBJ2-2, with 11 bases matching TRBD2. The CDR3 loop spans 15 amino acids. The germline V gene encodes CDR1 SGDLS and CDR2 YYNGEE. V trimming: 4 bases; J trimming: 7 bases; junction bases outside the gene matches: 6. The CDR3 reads CASSLSGRGSGELFF. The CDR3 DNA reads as TGTGCCAGCAGCCTTAGCGGGAGGGGGAGCGGGGAGCTGTTTTTT.